Listed here are 30 T cell receptor beta chains from one sample, sequenced in a study of blood T cell repertoires in COVID-19. Generated by immunoSEQ multiplex PCR, the TCRdb table keeps only in-frame clones and is missing some. The sample includes a few hundred thousand clones, 85% of them seen just once. Sequencing was carried out using PBMCs or T cells enriched from blood (not recorded which). The source of these receptors is a man aged 40-50 years who had recovered from COVID-19.

V usage is TRBV5-6 and J usage is TRBJ2-4; a weak D match, TRBD2 (5 bases). CDR3 length: 15 amino acids. Trimming took off 2 bases at V and 0 bases at J, with 9 bases between the two ends. CDR1 and CDR2 (germline): SGHDT, YYEEEE. CDR3 in DNA: TGTGCCAGCAGCTTCGGGGAACTAGCCAAAAACATTCAGTACTTC. Translation gives CASSFGELAKNIQYF.

This sequence joins TRBV15 and TRBJ2-1, with TRBD2 identical over 8 bases. Germline CDR1 reads LNHNV; CDR2 reads YYDKDF (reference sequence). Trimming cost V 1 base and J 7 bases; bases outside gene matches: 3. The CDR3 has 14 residues. The CDR3 bases are TGTGCCACCAGCAGAGTTAGCGGGGATAATGAGCAGTTCTTC. This sequence encodes CATSRVSGDNEQFF.

This rearrangement joins TRBV19 to TRBJ2-1; 14 bases match TRBD2. J gave up 8 bases and V 9 bases, and 15 bases lay outside the gene matches. Germline values: CDR1 LNHDA, CDR2 SQIVND (reference sequence). The CDR3 runs 17 residues. CDR3 residues: CASRPGTSGRDFDEQFF. CDR3 in DNA: TGTGCCAGCAGACCCGGGACTAGCGGGAGAGATTTCGATGAGCAGTTCTTC.

The chain couples TRBV24-1 to TRBJ1-1, with D possibly being TRBD1 (5 bases). This CDR3 has 16 residues. Per germline, CDR1 KGHDR and CDR2 SFDVKD. V was pared by 5 bases and J by 7 bases, with 22 bases between. The CDR3 DNA reads TGTGCCACCAGTGGTGGAGGGCATGGGGCCGCCGGTGAAGCTTTCTTT. Translation gives CATSGGGHGAAGEAFF.

This clone was picked up a small number of times. V usage is TRBV6-1 and J usage is TRBJ1-3, with D uncertain. The CDR3 has 15 amino acids. V was trimmed by 1 base and J by 3 bases, leaving 10 bases between them. Germline V gene data show CDR1 as MNHNS and CDR2 as SASEGT. The DNA for the CDR3 is TGTGCCAGCAGTGAAGGTTTGCCGGGTGGAAACACCATATATTTT. Amino acid sequence: CASSEGLPGGNTIYF.

The J gene is TRBJ2-1, the V gene TRBV7-2; a weak D match, TRBD2 (7 bases). V gave up 8 bases and J gave up 7 bases, with 21 bases separating them. Germline V gene sequence: CDR1 SGHTA, CDR2 FQGNSA. CDR3 length: 15 amino acids. The CDR3 region has the DNA TGTGCCAGCCTCCCCAGGGGCGGGAGATGGAATGAGCAGTTCTTC. Its translation is CASLPRGGRWNEQFF.

The rearrangement joins TRBV30 to TRBJ1-1; TRBD1 agrees at 8 bases. The length of the CDR3 is 16 residues. The germline CDR1 and CDR2 sequences are GTSNPN and SVGIG (reference sequence). The trim removed 4 bases at V and 1 base at J, leaving 11 bases unmatched. The CDR3 region is CAWNGKQGAQNTEAFF. DNA for the CDR3: TGTGCCTGGAATGGCAAGCAGGGGGCCCAGAACACTGAAGCTTTCTTT.

The rearrangement joins TRBV27 to TRBJ2-2; possibly TRBD2 for D (6 bases). The CDR3 has 15 residues. Trimming stripped 6 bases from V and 3 bases from J, with 14 bases between. Germline-derived CDR1 and CDR2 are MNHEY and SMNVEV (reference sequence). The CDR3 nucleotides are TGTGCCAGCAGGCTCGAGCCGGGGGACACCGGGGAGCTGTTTTTT. This encodes CASRLEPGDTGELFF.

The sample holds one count of this clone. This chain joins TRBV4-2 and TRBJ2-3; TRBD2 matches 8 bases. The germline V gene encodes CDR1 LGHNA and CDR2 YNFKEQ. The V gene end was trimmed by 1 base and the J gene end by 1 base; junction bases not matched to a gene: 7. The CDR3 runs 17 residues. This CDR3 is CASSQVTLAGRTDTQYF. The CDR3 region has the DNA TGTGCCAGCAGCCAAGTCACGTTAGCGGGACGCACAGATACGCAGTATTTT.

V gene TRBV7-3 combines with J gene TRBJ2-3; no definite D call. The CDR3 contains 16 residues. Germline V CDR1 and CDR2: SGHTA, FQGTGA. With 4 bases removed from V and 0 bases from J, the gap between germline ends came to 14 bases. CDR3 sequence reads: CASSSGWVGSTDTQYF. The CDR3 DNA reads as TGTGCCAGCAGCTCCGGGTGGGTCGGGAGCACAGATACGCAGTATTTT.

This sequence joins TRBV7-9 and TRBJ1-6; 7 bases agree with TRBD1. Germline V lookup: CDR1 SEHNR, CDR2 FQNEAQ (reference sequence). This CDR3 spans 17 amino acids. V was clipped by 3 bases and J by 9 bases; unmatched bases: 14. The CDR3 region is CASSLLAGTALLSPLHF. The CDR3 DNA follows: TGTGCCAGCAGCTTGCTCGCGGGGACAGCCTTACTTTCACCCCTCCACTTT.

The J gene is TRBJ2-2, the V gene TRBV6-4, with D uncertain. The CDR3 is 13 residues long. V was cut by 2 bases and J by 6 bases, with 7 bases left in between. Looked up from germline, CDR1 is MRHNA and CDR2 is SNTAGT. The CDR3 protein is CASSDLGAGELFF. For the CDR3, the DNA is TGTGCCAGCAGTGACCTCGGAGCCGGGGAGCTGTTTTTT.

The rearrangement joins TRBV2 to TRBJ1-2; 9 nucleotides match TRBD1. The J segment lost 3 bases and the V segment lost 7 bases, leaving 6 bases of the junction unmatched. Germline CDR1 SNHLY, CDR2 FYNNEI. The CDR3 runs to 14 residues. The CDR3 DNA is TGTGCCAGCACCGGACAGGGGAGTTACTATGGCTACACCTTC. Protein product: CASTGQGSYYGYTF.

This clone has a single count. CDR3 bases: TGTGCCAGCAGTTCAGACAATAGCAATCAGCCCCAGCATTTT. Residues: CASSSDNSNQPQHF. The chain uses TRBV6-2 or TRBV6-3 and TRBJ1-5; D is ambiguous. The length of the CDR3 is 14 residues. Trimming removed 4 bases from V and 0 bases from J, with 7 bases in between. Germline CDR1 MNHEY, CDR2 SVGEGT.

The V call is TRBV28, the J call TRBJ1-2; D is undetermined. Trimming stripped 2 bases from V and 3 bases from J, with 16 bases between. Germline V gene data show CDR1 as MDHEN and CDR2 as SYDVKM. The CDR3 length is 16 residues. The CDR3 loop reads CASSLPRKVFDYGYTF. As DNA, the CDR3 is TGTGCCAGCAGTTTACCGAGGAAGGTCTTTGACTATGGCTACACCTTC.

The chain combines TRBV7-9 with TRBJ2-5; 7 bases map to TRBD2. Germline trimming cut 3 bases from V and 5 bases from J; bases unmatched to any gene: 9. The germline V gene encodes CDR1 SEHNR and CDR2 FQNEAQ (reference sequence). The CDR3 has 15 amino acids. CDR3 region: CASSFTVGGTETQYF. Here the CDR3 DNA reads TGTGCCAGCAGCTTTACGGTGGGAGGGACGGAGACCCAGTACTTC.

The V and J genes are TRBV28 and TRBJ2-3; TRBD1 agrees at 8 bases. J gave up 1 base and V 1 base, and 4 bases lay outside the gene matches. This CDR3 spans 16 amino acids. Germline loops: CDR1 MDHEN, CDR2 SYDVKM. CDR3 residues: CASSLSPGQGTDTQYF. The CDR3 DNA reads as TGTGCCAGCAGTTTATCTCCGGGACAGGGCACAGATACGCAGTATTTT.

This rearrangement joins TRBV19 to TRBJ2-2; D is undetermined. The CDR3 consists of 13 residues. The V end lost 3 bases, the J end lost 4 bases, and 6 bases lay between the germline ends. In germline, CDR1 is LNHDA, CDR2 SQIVND (reference sequence). CDR3 DNA sequence: TGTGCCAGTAGTATGGCGGCCACCGGGGAGCTGTTTTTT. It is translated as CASSMAATGELFF.

Turning to this clone: The junction does not match germline at one end; this may be a read error. The chain links TRBV5-6 to TRBJ2-7; TRBD2 matches 11 bases. The CDR3 runs to 12 residues. Per the germline V gene, CDR1 is SGHDT and CDR2 is YYEEEE. Written as DNA, the CDR3 is TGTGCCAGCAGCTGGGTCACTAGCGGGAGCCTCTTC. It translates to CASSWVTSGSLF. Filled out from reference TRBV5-6 and TRBJ2-7, the complete variable domain reads DAGVTQSPTHLIKTRGQQVTLRCSPKSGHDTVSWYQQALGQGPQFIFQYYEEEERQRGNFPDRFSGHQFPNYSSELNVNALLLGDSALYLCASSWVTSGSLFGPGTRLTVT.

At least ten counts were recorded for this clone. This chain joins TRBV2 and TRBJ1-3; TRBD1 agrees at 9 bases. Per the germline V gene, CDR1 is SNHLY and CDR2 is FYNNEI. Losses at the gene ends were 6 bases for V and 4 bases for J; bases not matched to a gene: 4. The CDR3 is 14 amino acids. Here the CDR3 DNA reads TGTGCCAGCAGGCAAACAGGGGGCGGAAACACCATATATTTT. This codes for CASRQTGGGNTIYF.

This clone has only one observation. V is TRBV5-6 and J is TRBJ2-7; 8 bases are shared with TRBD1. The length of the CDR3 is 16 residues. From germline, CDR1 is SGHDT and CDR2 YYEEEE. With V trimmed by 5 bases and J by 3 bases, 13 bases remained unmatched. DNA for the CDR3: TGTGCCAGCAGTCGCGGGGACAGGCAGACCCACTACGAGCAGTACTTC. It encodes CASSRGDRQTHYEQYF.

This clone was detected only a few times. This chain links TRBV10-2 with TRBJ1-4; D gene unclear. The CDR3 is 13 amino acids. Trimming cost V 3 bases and J 5 bases, with 7 bases left between them. Per the germline V gene, CDR1 is WSHSY and CDR2 is SAAADI. In DNA, the CDR3 is TGCGCCAGCAGTGAAGTACAGAATGAAAAACTGTTTTTT. This codes for CASSEVQNEKLFF.

This chain uses TRBV5-1 with TRBJ2-4; 8 nucleotides match TRBD1. This CDR3 comprises 14 residues. V shed 2 bases and J 3 bases; nucleotides not matched to a gene: 1. The germline V gene encodes CDR1 SGHRS and CDR2 YFSETQ. The CDR3 region has the DNA TGCGCCAGCAGCTTAGGACAGGGCAAAAACATTCAGTACTTC. As protein: CASSLGQGKNIQYF.

J is TRBJ1-2 and V is TRBV5-6, with D perhaps TRBD1 (5 bases). V lost 0 bases, J lost 8 bases, and 11 bases lay in between. The germline gives CDR1 SGHDT, CDR2 YYEEEE. CDR3 length: 13 residues. CDR3 loop: CASSLASGSGYTF. The CDR3 DNA follows: TGTGCCAGCAGCTTGGCTTCAGGGTCGGGCTACACCTTC.

The rearrangement joins TRBV27 to TRBJ2-6; TRBD1 matches at 7 bases. V shed 4 bases, J shed 0 bases, and the junction held 0 bases outside the gene matches. Germline V gene lookup returns CDR1 MNHEY and CDR2 SMNVEV (reference sequence). The CDR3 length is 15 residues. The CDR3 DNA reads as TGTGCCAGCAGTTGGGACAGCTCTGGGGCCAACGTCCTGACTTTC. Translated: CASSWDSSGANVLTF.

For the CDR3, the DNA is TGTGCCAGTAGTATAGACCGGAATGAGCAGTTCTTC. Amino acids: CASSIDRNEQFF. J is TRBJ2-1 and V is TRBV19, with D uncertain. Germline assignment: CDR1 LNHDA and CDR2 SQIVND (reference sequence). The V end was cut by 0 bases, the J end by 7 bases, with 4 bases between. CDR3 length: 12 residues.

CDR3 nucleotides: TGCGCCAGCAGCTTGGGACTAGCGGGAGGGCGCTCCTACGAGCAGTACTTC. This encodes CASSLGLAGGRSYEQYF. V is TRBV5-1 and J is TRBJ2-7, with 14 bases aligning to TRBD2. The CDR3 sequence is 17 residues long. CDR1 is SGHRS, CDR2 YFSETQ, per germline. Trimming at V came to 0 bases and at J to 0 bases, leaving 2 bases not matched to a gene.

The chain uses TRBV6-5 and TRBJ1-1; possibly TRBD1 for D (5 bases). V was cut by 5 bases and J by 5 bases, with 12 bases left in between. The CDR3 totals 13 residues. Germline-derived CDR1 and CDR2 are MNHEY and SVGAGI. The DNA of the CDR3 is TGTGCCAGCAGTACGGACGCAGGGACTGAAGCTTTCTTT. Translated, it gives CASSTDAGTEAFF.

The chain has TRBV6-5 and TRBJ1-2; 10 bases fit TRBD1. Trimming at V came to 5 bases and at J to 4 bases, leaving 7 bases not matched to a gene. The CDR3 spans 15 residues. CDR1 MNHEY and CDR2 SVGAGI come from the germline V gene. For the CDR3, the DNA is TGTGCCAGCAGTCTAGACAGGGGGCGCGGCTATGGCTACACCTTC. This sequence encodes CASSLDRGRGYGYTF.

This chain links TRBV4-2 with TRBJ1-3; no reliable D call. Germline V gene sequence: CDR1 LGHNA, CDR2 YNFKEQ. The CDR3 has 14 amino acids. With 5 bases removed from V and 0 bases from J, the gap between germline ends came to 8 bases. The chain's CDR3 is CASSNQYSGNTIYF. CDR3 DNA: TGTGCCAGCAGCAACCAGTACTCTGGAAACACCATATATTTT.